A selection of T cell receptor beta chains follows, all from one sample in a study of shared T cell receptors in the human thymus. The assay was immunoSEQ multiplex PCR, and TCRdb's table has in-frame clones only and misses some. The profile covers 550,000 to 800,000 clones, with roughly 88% appearing a single time and approximately 0.01% taken by the ten largest. This same sample was also taken into another study, of human thymus T cells.

The sequenced material came from thymocytes. All receptors come from a girl younger than two with a congenital heart defect. CDR3s include the opening cysteine and the closing phenylalanine or tryptophan. The order of the fields is J gene, D gene, V gene, CDR3 protein, CDR3 DNA. D genes are given only for firm matches.

TRBJ2-3 | TRBD2 | TRBV2 | CASSDAGGPSDTQYF | TGTGCCAGCAGTGACGCGGGGGGGCCCTCAGATACGCAGTATTTT
TRBJ1-4 | - | TRBV7-9 | CASSLAPPLRRSNEKLFF | TGTGCCAGCAGCTTAGCTCCTCCGCTGAGGCGAAGTAATGAAAAACTGTTTTTT
TRBJ1-5 | TRBD1 | TRBV7-9 | CASSLSSGDRGESCQPQHF | TGTGCCAGCAGCTTGTCCAGTGGGGACAGGGGTGAATCATGTCAGCCCCAGCATTTT
TRBJ1-4 | - | TRBV19 | CASSLFQAREKTTRRMKGDEKLFF | TGTGCCAGTAGCCTCTTTCAGGCGAGGGAAAAAACGACGCGGAGGATGAAGGGAGATGAAAAACTGTTTTTT
TRBJ2-5 | TRBD1 | TRBV2 | CANDRQGPEAQYF | TGTGCCAACGACAGACAGGGTCCTGAGGCCCAGTACTTC
TRBJ2-1 | - | TRBV6-6 | CASSYLCSKYNEQFF | TGTGCCAGCAGTTACCTCTGCAGTAAATACAATGAGCAGTTCTTC
TRBJ1-6 | TRBD1 | TRBV5-6 | CASSPTGYGIWSPLHF | TGTGCCAGCAGCCCGACAGGGTACGGAATTTGGTCACCCCTCCACTTT
TRBJ1-4 | - | TRBV9 | CASSPAGNRVATNEKLFF | TGTGCCAGCAGCCCCGCCGGGAACAGGGTTGCAACTAATGAAAAACTGTTTTTT
TRBJ2-5 | TRBD1 | TRBV7-2 | CASTQDRGWETQYF | TGTGCCAGCACCCAAGACAGGGGTTGGGAGACCCAGTACTTC
TRBJ2-3 | TRBD2 | TRBV19 | CASKGLGSTDTQYF | TGTGCCTCAAAGGGACTAGGGTCAACAGATACGCAGTATTTT